This record covers a single T cell receptor beta chain. Its target is not known. This sample is drawn from a study of response to subunit inactivated influenza vaccine. General study findings and limits: That few new T cells are recruited by each seasonal influenza vaccination was the authors' suggestion.

Germline V gene data show CDR1 as KGHDR and CDR2 as SFDVKD. The CDR3 extends over 15 amino acids. With 0 bases removed from V and 6 bases from J, the gap between germline ends came to 11 bases. Each CDR3 protein is one row after TCRdb ran MiXCR on the RT-PCR reads. Of 630,000 or so distinct CDR3 sequences in the sample, 15% to 18% were seen once. The sequence was obtained from a man aged 50-59 years who received an inactivated influenza vaccine. V is TRBV24-1 and J is TRBJ2-1; D ambiguous. The material was PBMCs from blood, obtained 11 to 12 days after vaccination. CDR3 protein: CATSDLTRGSNEQFF. The CDR3 coding sequence is TGTGCCACCAGTGATTTGACAAGAGGATCCAATGAGCAGTTCTTC.